This T cell receptor (beta chain) is from a study of T cells in narcolepsy. Notes on this clone: Its matching antigen is unknown.

Findings and caveats of the study: Blood of same and different patients, but not healthy controls, reportedly held recurring autoreactive clonotypes.

The method was immunoSEQ multiplex PCR; TCRdb's version includes in-frame clones alone and lacks a portion of them. The sample yields approximately 30,000 clones, 75% to 90% seen once. This receptor was identified in a human donor in good health. The material sequenced was memory (CD45RA-) CD4+ T cells from blood.

CDR3 amino acids: CASGSGTEAFF. The CDR3 DNA reads as TGTGCCAGCGGATCGGGCACTGAAGCTTTCTTT. The chain has TRBV2 and TRBJ1-1; D is uncertain. CDR1 and CDR2 from the germline V gene are SNHLY and FYNNEI. The V end lost 8 bases, the J end lost 4 bases, and 8 bases lay between the germline ends. The CDR3 is 11 amino acids.